This T cell receptor beta chain was recovered during a study of T-cell reconstitution after alpha-beta-depleted transplantation in children. Researchers prepared the TCRbeta library using unique molecular identifiers, the study reports. From the PCR reads, TCRdb called clonotypes with MiXCR, one entry per CDR3 protein. The sample carries approximately 350,000 distinct CDR3 sequences, under 13% recorded once. Trimming removed 0 bases at V and 8 bases at J, with 25 bases between. CDR3 length: 18 residues. Germline loops: CDR1 LNHNV, CDR2 YYDKDF (reference sequence). This sequence was found in a human donor who donated a stem cell graft to a child with acute lymphoblastic leukemia. The chain employs TRBV15 and TRBJ1-2, with D possibly being TRBD1 (6 bases). Sequences were derived from PBMCs from the stem cell graft donor, sampled from the stem cell graft. The CDR3 DNA reads TGTGCCACCAGCAGAGAGATACTTCTATCCCGGGACACGAGGGGCTACACCTTC. Amino acid sequence: CATSREILLSRDTRGYTF.